A single sample is the source of the 8 T cell receptor beta chains below, sequenced in a study of T cell repertoires in ileal Crohn's disease (dated by TCRdb to about 2019). The library was built by means of the immunoSEQ multiplex PCR assay. TCRdb obtained this table from immuneACCESS and retained in-frame rearrangements with V and J assigned. These tables miss some clones; where compared with another copy, unresolved V genes account for less than half of the shortfall, and the remainder is unexplained. This sample has about 15,000 clones in its table, and 75% to 80% of those were observed once. The ten largest clonotypes hold 4.2% of the sample. The time point label corresponds to: inflamed ileum from the surgical specimen. What was sequenced was ileal tissue. The source is an adult with Crohn's disease.

The gene calls are TRBV2 and TRBJ2-1; D possibly matches TRBD1 or TRBD2 (5 bases each). The CDR3 runs to 14 residues. Germline V gene data show CDR1 as SNHLY and CDR2 as FYNNEI. The V end lost 4 bases, the J end lost 9 bases, and 16 bases lay between the germline ends. CDR3 DNA sequence: TGTGCCAGCAGTGCCGGGACCTCAGTAGGTGAGCAGTTCTTC. It codes for CASSAGTSVGEQFF.

In its sample, this clone was seen a few times. The genes are TRBV5-4 and TRBJ2-1, with TRBD1 as a possible D gene (6 bases). V was cut by 4 bases and J by 1 base, with 15 bases left in between. CDR3 length: 16 residues. In germline, CDR1 is SGHNT, CDR2 YYREEE (reference sequence). Here the CDR3 DNA reads TGTGCCAGCAGCACCCTGGACACAGGGTCCTACAATGAGCAGTTCTTC. As protein: CASSTLDTGSYNEQFF.

The V call is TRBV2, the J call TRBJ1-5; 8 nucleotides line up with TRBD1. CDR3 length equals 13 residues. The V gene end was trimmed by 11 bases and the J gene end by 8 bases; junction bases not matched to a gene: 11. Per the germline V gene, CDR1 is SNHLY and CDR2 is FYNNEI. The CDR3 region has the DNA TGTGCCGGAAAACAGGGGGGAAGGGAGCCCCAGCATTTT. As protein: CAGKQGGREPQHF.

This chain uses TRBV6-4 with TRBJ2-5, with D perhaps matching TRBD2 (5 bases). The CDR3 contains 13 residues. Trimming took off 3 bases at V and 5 bases at J, with 10 bases between the two ends. The V gene's germline CDR1 is MRHNA and CDR2 SNTAGT. The DNA of the CDR3 is TGTGCCAGCAGTGAGGACCGCGGGGAGACCCAGTACTTC. Residues: CASSEDRGETQYF.

This chain uses TRBV18 with TRBJ2-4; D call uncertain. Trimming cost V 0 bases and J 7 bases, with 7 bases left between them. Germline V CDR1 and CDR2: KGHSH, LQKENI. The CDR3 is made up of 13 amino acids. CDR3 DNA sequence: TGTGCCAGCTCACCACCATCTGGGAACATTCAGTACTTC. This gives the protein CASSPPSGNIQYF.

This chain uses TRBV15 with TRBJ2-7; 9 bases are a match to TRBD2. Germline CDR1 LNHNV, CDR2 YYDKDF (reference sequence). Trimming took 1 base from V and 0 from J; bases not matched to a gene: 1. This CDR3 is 15 amino acids long. The CDR3 sequence: CATSRVSGSSYEQYF. The CDR3 bases are TGTGCCACCAGCAGAGTTAGCGGGAGCTCCTACGAGCAGTACTTC. Combining the CDR3 with reference TRBV15 and TRBJ2-7 gives the whole variable domain DAMVIQNPRYQVTQFGKPVTLSCSQTLNHNVMYWYQQKSSQAPKLLFHYYDKDFNNEADTPDNFQSRRPNTSFCFLDIRSPGLGDTAMYLCATSRVSGSSYEQYFGPGTRLTVT.

In its sample, this clone was seen a few times. The V gene is TRBV6-1, the J gene TRBJ2-4; D is perhaps TRBD2 (6 bases). Germline V gives CDR1 MNHNS, CDR2 SASEGT. The CDR3 length is 13 residues. Between the trimmed V and J ends, which lost 6 bases and 6 bases, there was a span of 12 bases. The CDR3 loop reads CASRGGPGNIQYF. As DNA, the CDR3 is TGTGCCAGCAGGGGGGGACCGGGAAACATTCAGTACTTC.

Concerning this clone: The identical CDR3 is also encoded by other nucleotide sequences in the sample. For the CDR3, the DNA is TGTGCCAGCAGTTTAACCGGAGGGGACGAAGAGGACGAGCAGTACTTC. It yields the protein CASSLTGGDEEDEQYF. The rearrangement links TRBV6-6 to TRBJ2-7; D might be TRBD2 (6 bases). V was trimmed by 4 bases and J by 5 bases, leaving 21 bases between them. Germline loops: CDR1 MNHNY, CDR2 SVGAGI (reference sequence). This CDR3 comprises 16 residues.